The 30 T cell receptor beta chains presented below share a single source sample, sequenced in a study of blood T cells in healthy people across ages. With a J-beta primer mix and a sample-barcoded 5' primer, a second PCR ran about 6 to 11 cycles. TCRdb fed the 5' RACE reads into MiXCR, producing one record per CDR3 protein. This repertoire shows hundreds of thousands of distinct CDR3 sequences, around 24% found once; its top ten account for just over 8.5%. These records were also assigned to another study, of T cells of mothers and their children.

Material: blood. These receptors were taken from a boy aged 5-17 years in good health.

This clonotype was recorded a few times. J is TRBJ2-4 and V is TRBV2; tentatively, D is TRBD1 (7 bases). The germline V gene has CDR1 SNHLY and CDR2 FYNNEI. The V and J ends lost 8 bases and 0 bases respectively, with 11 bases between them. The CDR3 has 14 amino acids. The CDR3 loop reads CASYRGLAKNIQYF. CDR3 sequence (DNA): TGTGCCAGCTACAGGGGACTAGCCAAAAACATTCAGTACTTC. Filled out from reference TRBV2 and TRBJ2-4, the complete variable domain reads EPEVTQTPSHQVTQMGQEVILRCVPISNHLYFYWYRQILGQKVEFLVSFYNNEISEKSEIFDDQFSVERPDGSNFTLKIRSTKLEDSAMYFCASYRGLAKNIQYFGAGTRLSVL.

This clonotype was observed once. The conserved final phenylalanine or tryptophan is absent from the CDR3, which likely points to a read error. The rearrangement joins TRBV11-2 to TRBJ2-7, with D possibly being TRBD1 (6 bases). The germline gives CDR1 SGHAT, CDR2 FQNNGV. V lost 1 base, J lost 4 bases, and 8 bases lay in between. CDR3 length equals 13 residues. Here the CDR3 DNA reads TGTGCCAGCAGCTTAGGGGGGCTGTACGAGCAGTACTCC. Residues: CASSLGGLYEQYS.

The chain carries TRBV30 and TRBJ1-1, with no clear D. CDR3 size: 12 residues. Germline values: CDR1 GTSNPN, CDR2 SVGIG (reference sequence). Trimming shortened V by 5 bases and J by 1 base, and 8 bases separated the two germline ends. The CDR3 DNA sequence: TGTGCCTGGTGGCGGCGGAACACTGAAGCTTTCTTT. It specifies CAWWRRNTEAFF.

The chain employs TRBV10-3 and TRBJ2-7; D may be TRBD1 (6 bases). Deletions cut 3 bases from V and 3 bases from J, with 15 bases between. This CDR3 comprises 15 residues. Germline V gene lookup returns CDR1 ENHRY and CDR2 SYGVKD. The CDR3 DNA is TGTGCCATCAGTGACAGGGGAATGAATCGCTACGAGCAGTACTTC. Translated: CAISDRGMNRYEQYF.

The chain uses TRBV5-1 and TRBJ2-3; a possible D gene is TRBD2 (5 bases). The CDR3 runs 16 residues. V was trimmed by 0 bases and J by 0 bases, leaving 11 bases between them. CDR1 and CDR2 (germline): SGHRS, YFSETQ. The CDR3 DNA reads as TGCGCCAGCAGCTTGGAAACTAGAGGTAGCACAGATACGCAGTATTTT. Protein: CASSLETRGSTDTQYF.

This clonotype has a count of ten or more. The chain joins TRBV28 to TRBJ2-3; maybe TRBD1 (5 bases). Germline V lookup: CDR1 MDHEN, CDR2 SYDVKM. Trimming shortened V by 10 bases and J by 2 bases, and 13 bases separated the two germline ends. The CDR3 length is 13 residues. The CDR3 coding sequence is TGTGCCATCCAGGGCCCATCCACAGATACGCAGTATTTT. It specifies CAIQGPSTDTQYF.

CDR3 nucleotides: TGTGCCAGCAGCCCAGACGAGGGTGGGAACACTGAAGCTTTCTTT. This codes for CASSPDEGGNTEAFF. This sequence joins TRBV3-1 and TRBJ1-1; no definite D call. Germline V CDR1 and CDR2: LGHDT, YNNKEL (reference sequence). Trimming stripped 4 bases from V and 1 base from J, with 13 bases between. The CDR3 is 15 residues long.

The table lists this clonotype with a few counts. This chain connects TRBV3-1 to TRBJ2-5, with 8 bases fitting TRBD1. The CDR3 covers 15 residues. Trimming took 3 bases from V and 2 from J; bases not matched to a gene: 5. The germline V gene has CDR1 LGHDT and CDR2 YNNKEL (reference sequence). The CDR3 region is CASSQMGQVQETQYF. Written as DNA, the CDR3 is TGTGCCAGCAGCCAGATGGGACAGGTACAAGAGACCCAGTACTTC.

This clonotype was seen many times. The chain couples TRBV20-1 to TRBJ2-5; D is ambiguous. V gave up 0 bases and J gave up 2 bases, with 13 bases separating them. The CDR3 runs to 15 residues. CDR1 and CDR2 from the germline V gene are DFQATT and SNEGSKA (reference sequence). Here the CDR3 DNA reads TGCAGTGCTAGAGATGGCCCAGAGATACAAGAGACCCAGTACTTC. Amino acid sequence: CSARDGPEIQETQYF.

V usage is TRBV28 and J usage is TRBJ2-3; unclear D gene. CDR1 and CDR2 (germline): MDHEN, SYDVKM. V shed 2 bases and J shed 3 bases, with 9 bases lying between them. The CDR3 loop spans 14 amino acids. DNA of the CDR3: TGTGCCAGCAGTTTAAGGTTATCTACAGATACGCAGTATTTT. Protein sequence: CASSLRLSTDTQYF.

This clonotype has just a few counts. This chain joins TRBV9 and TRBJ1-5; D is unclear. The CDR3 has 14 residues. CDR1 and CDR2 from the germline V gene are SGDLS and YYNGEE. Trimming cost V 0 bases and J 2 bases, with 6 bases left between them. The CDR3 loop reads CASSVEWGNQPQHF. The CDR3 DNA sequence: TGTGCCAGCAGCGTAGAATGGGGCAATCAGCCCCAGCATTTT.

The genes are TRBV5-1 and TRBJ2-5; TRBD1 aligns across 7 bases. Germline-derived CDR1 and CDR2 are SGHRS and YFSETQ. After removal of 1 base from V and 5 bases from J, the junction contained 5 bases not matched to a gene. The CDR3 loop spans 14 amino acids. The DNA of the CDR3 is TGCGCCAGCAGCTTGAAACAGGGGTTGGAGACCCAGTACTTC. Amino acids: CASSLKQGLETQYF.

This clonotype was found a few times. The V call is TRBV3-1, the J call TRBJ1-2; 7 positions match TRBD1. CDR1 LGHDT and CDR2 YNNKEL come from the germline V gene (reference sequence). This CDR3 spans 16 amino acids. Trimming took 0 bases from V and 3 from J; bases not matched to a gene: 7. CDR3 sequence reads: CASSQDPGQKDYGYTF. CDR3 bases: TGTGCCAGCAGCCAAGATCCGGGACAGAAGGACTATGGCTACACCTTC.

This sequence joins TRBV29-1 and TRBJ1-2; D is perhaps TRBD1 (5 bases). The CDR3 is 12 amino acids. Trimming pared 3 bases from V and 4 bases from J, leaving 9 bases between. Germline V gives CDR1 SQVTM, CDR2 ANQGSEA. The CDR3 sequence is CSVERGGYGYTF. The CDR3 DNA is TGCAGCGTTGAGCGCGGGGGCTATGGCTACACCTTC.

This clonotype has just a few counts. The chain recombines TRBV11-2 with TRBJ2-5, with unresolved D. Germline lookup yields CDR1 SGHAT and CDR2 FQNNGV. CDR3 size: 14 residues. Trimming left V 0 bases short and J 4 bases short, with 9 bases between. The CDR3 loop reads CASSLDLVVETQYF. The CDR3 DNA reads TGTGCCAGCAGCTTAGACCTAGTGGTAGAGACCCAGTACTTC.

V usage is TRBV6-5 and J usage is TRBJ2-5; D not certain. The closer fit of TRBJ2-7 to the DNA end suggests the J call may be wrong. CDR3 length: 15 amino acids. Germline CDR1 reads MNHEY; CDR2 reads SVGAGI. The DNA for the CDR3 is TGTGCCAGCAGTTACGGGATGGCTAGGGTCCACGAGCAGTACTTC. Protein sequence: CASSYGMARVHEQYF.

V is TRBV28 and J is TRBJ2-5, with a possible D match to TRBD2 (5 bases). Near its end, the DNA agrees better with TRBJ2-1, so the J call may be wrong. Germline CDR1 and CDR2: MDHEN and SYDVKM. This CDR3 has 18 amino acids. DNA for the CDR3: TGTGCCAGCAGTTCCCATGGGCGTGAGGGCGGTTCATACAATGAGCAGTTCTTC. It specifies CASSSHGREGGSYNEQFF.

V usage is TRBV5-8 and J usage is TRBJ1-6; D might be TRBD1 (5 bases). Trimming removed 5 bases from V and 0 bases from J, with 18 bases in between. The CDR3 extends over 18 amino acids. Germline lookup yields CDR1 SGHTS and CDR2 YDEGEE. CDR3 nucleotides: TGTGCCAGCAGTAATACGAAGGGGTTAAGCTCCTATAATTCACCCCTCCACTTT. This encodes CASSNTKGLSSYNSPLHF.

This clonotype was counted a few times. The V gene is TRBV12-3 or TRBV12-4, the J gene TRBJ2-1; the D gene is possibly TRBD1 (8 bases). Trimming took 10 bases from V and 3 from J, leaving 25 bases between them. The CDR3 length is 17 residues. As DNA, the CDR3 is TGTGCCACCAAACAGGGGGGGGTAATCGACCTCTACAATGAGCAGTTCTTC. Encoded protein: CATKQGGVIDLYNEQFF.

Only a few counts were recorded for this clonotype. This sequence joins TRBV2 and TRBJ2-3, with 11 bases identical to TRBD2. Losses at the gene ends were 5 bases for V and 7 bases for J; bases not matched to a gene: 8. The length of the CDR3 is 15 residues. Germline CDR1 and CDR2: SNHLY and FYNNEI. The CDR3 spells CASSPPGTSGHTQYF. In DNA, the CDR3 is TGTGCCAGCAGTCCCCCCGGGACTAGCGGACATACGCAGTATTTT.

On this clonotype itself: The junction departs from the called germline gene at one end, perhaps through a read error. The chain is built from TRBV7-3 and TRBJ2-1; 11 positions agree with TRBD2. This CDR3 has 15 amino acids. Germline CDR1 is SGHTA and CDR2 is FQGTGA. CDR3 bases: TGTGCCAGCAGCCCTAGCGGGGGGTCCTACAATGGGCAGTTCTTC. It specifies CASSPSGGSYNGQFF.

V is TRBV20-1 and J is TRBJ2-3; 8 bases align to TRBD2. CDR3 size: 15 residues. CDR1 DFQATT and CDR2 SNEGSKA come from the germline V gene (reference sequence). Trimming took 6 bases from V and 4 from J; bases not matched to a gene: 12. The CDR3 sequence is CSADEPGLDSDTQYF. The CDR3 coding sequence is TGCAGTGCGGACGAGCCGGGACTAGACTCAGATACGCAGTATTTT.

V is TRBV21-1 and J is TRBJ2-7; the listed D gene, TRBD1, was not tested against the DNA. TRBV21-1 is flagged as a pseudogene. CDR3 length: 13 residues. The CDR3, as DNA: TGTGCCAGCAGCAAAGGTGGGGGCTACGAGCAGTACTTC. Its translation: CASSKGGGYEQYF.

The chain carries TRBV29-1 and TRBJ2-7; TRBD2 is a possible D gene (5 bases). The length of the CDR3 is 13 residues. Trimming left V 7 bases short and J 0 bases short, with 13 bases between. Germline CDR1 reads SQVTM; CDR2 reads ANQGSEA. CDR3 residues: CSARSGISYEQYF. As DNA, the CDR3 is TGCAGCGCCCGCAGCGGCATCTCCTACGAGCAGTACTTC.

The rearrangement links TRBV28 to TRBJ2-5; 9 bases agree with TRBD2. Trimming at V came to 3 bases and at J to 2 bases, leaving 7 bases not matched to a gene. In germline, CDR1 is MDHEN, CDR2 SYDVKM. The CDR3 runs to 16 residues. The chain's CDR3 is CASSFPQRGDQETQYF. CDR3 bases: TGTGCCAGCAGTTTCCCCCAGCGGGGGGATCAAGAGACCCAGTACTTC.

The chain employs TRBV5-5 and TRBJ1-5; D gene uncertain. The CDR3 sequence is 16 residues long. Germline CDR1 and CDR2: SGHKS and YYEKEE (reference sequence). V lost 1 base to trimming and J lost 6 bases, with 17 bases between them. The CDR3 DNA reads TGTGCCAGCAGCTTGCGAGAGGGAAGAAGGGCTCAGCCCCAGCATTTT. This codes for CASSLREGRRAQPQHF.

For this clonotype: A read error may account for a junction end that differs from germline. J is TRBJ2-5 and V is TRBV28; 8 nucleotides agree with TRBD2. The CDR3 extends over 15 amino acids. Germline CDR1 MDHEN, CDR2 SYDVKM. CDR3 sequence reads: CAGSPGGVLAETQYF. CDR3 nucleotide sequence: TGTGCCGGCAGCCCGGGAGGGGTTTTAGCGGAGACCCAGTACTTC.

This chain uses TRBV28 with TRBJ2-1, with a weak D call TRBD2 (5 bases). The CDR3 loop spans 14 amino acids. Per the germline V gene, CDR1 is MDHEN and CDR2 is SYDVKM. V lost 3 bases, J lost 7 bases, and 13 bases lay in between. In DNA, the CDR3 is TGTGCCAGCAGTTTCCGGATTCGAGGGAATGAGCAGTTCTTC. Protein: CASSFRIRGNEQFF.

The gene calls are TRBV19 and TRBJ2-6, with D possibly TRBD2 on 5 matching bases. The CDR3 has 16 amino acids. Germline V gene sequence: CDR1 LNHDA, CDR2 SQIVND (reference sequence). V was pared by 3 bases and J by 0 bases, with 9 bases between. In DNA, the CDR3 is TGTGCCAGTAGTATGGTGAGCGGCTCTGGGGCCAACGTCCTGACTTTC. Amino acids: CASSMVSGSGANVLTF.

This clonotype was found a few times. The J gene is TRBJ1-6, the V gene TRBV27, with TRBD1 matching 12 bases. V trimming: 5 bases; J trimming: 13 bases; junction bases outside the gene matches: 6. Germline V gene sequence: CDR1 MNHEY, CDR2 SMNVEV (reference sequence). There are 14 residues in the CDR3. In DNA, the CDR3 is TGTGCCAGCAGTCCGGGGACAGGGGGCTATCCCCTCCACTTT. This codes for CASSPGTGGYPLHF.